Listed below are T cell receptor beta chains from one sample, sequenced in a study of T cell changes during pregnancy in multiple sclerosis. Here immunoSEQ multiplex PCR was the method, and the copy in TCRdb shows in-frame clones only, minus some. Here the sample spans tens of thousands of clones, around 89% being singletons. The sample was CD4+ T cells from peripheral blood mononuclear cells, taken in the first trimester of pregnancy. These receptors were collected from a female donor with multiple sclerosis, enrolled in a pregnancy study. Each CDR3 is given with its conserved first and last residue. A D gene is named only where the DNA matches it firmly. Size is stated for part of the rows, as once, few or many counts, or as a class when the clone is expanded.

abundance | j_gene | d_gene | v_gene | CDR3aa | CDR3nt
- | TRBJ2-1 | - | TRBV9 | CASSVAPLAIDEQFF | TGTGCCAGCAGCGTAGCCCCTCTAGCTATCGATGAGCAGTTCTTC
- | TRBJ2-3 | - | TRBV18 | CASSPSRGASTDTQYF | TGTGCCAGCTCACCAAGTCGCGGGGCTAGCACAGATACGCAGTATTTT
- | TRBJ1-1 | TRBD1 | TRBV7-9 | CASSSGGLTGGLNTEAFF | TGTGCCAGCAGCTCAGGGGGCTTGACAGGGGGATTGAACACTGAAGCTTTCTTT
- | TRBJ2-3 | - | TRBV7-2 | CASSKGLANTDTQYF | TGTGCCAGCAGTAAAGGTCTAGCGAACACAGATACGCAGTATTTT
- | TRBJ2-7 | TRBD1 | TRBV7-6 | CASSLGTGMEHEQYF | TGTGCCAGCAGCTTAGGGACAGGGATGGAGCACGAGCAGTACTTC
- | TRBJ2-7 | TRBD2 | TRBV5-4 | CASSAGLAGDLYEQYF | TGTGCCAGCAGCGCTGGACTAGCGGGGGACCTCTACGAGCAGTACTTC
- | TRBJ1-1 | - | TRBV30 | CAWSVWRTRHPPNTEAFF | TGTGCCTGGAGTGTATGGAGGACCCGCCACCCCCCGAACACTGAAGCTTTCTTT
- | TRBJ2-5 | TRBD2 | TRBV2 | CASRRTSGGGETQYF | TGTGCCAGCAGACGGACTAGCGGGGGGGGAGAGACCCAGTACTTC
- | TRBJ2-7 | TRBD2 | TRBV5-6 | CASSLAGTSGVSF | TGTGCCAGCAGCTTGGCGGGGACTAGCGGGGTTAGCTTC
- | TRBJ1-2 | - | TRBV27 | CASRRTKKNYGYTF | TGTGCCAGCCGCCGGACAAAAAAAAACTATGGCTACACCTTC
medium-sized | TRBJ2-1 | TRBD1 | TRBV4-2 | CASSLGQGNEQFF | TGTGCCAGCAGCCTTGGACAGGGCAATGAGCAGTTCTTC
- | TRBJ2-5 | TRBD1 | TRBV4-2 | CASRLGQGEETQYF | TGTGCCAGCAGACTAGGACAGGGGGAAGAGACCCAGTACTTC
- | TRBJ2-3 | - | TRBV29-1 | CSVEETAAPDTQYF | TGCAGCGTTGAAGAGACAGCAGCACCAGATACGCAGTATTTT
once | TRBJ2-5 | - | TRBV30 | CAWSAGLTGETQYF | TGTGCCTGGAGTGCGGGGTTGACGGGAGAGACCCAGTACTTC
- | TRBJ1-6 | - | TRBV6-5 | CASSYGSSYNSPLHF | TGTGCCAGCAGTTACGGGAGCTCCTATAATTCACCCCTCCACTTT
- | TRBJ2-7 | TRBD1 | TRBV9 | CASSVGGQPYEQYF | TGTGCCAGCAGCGTAGGGGGACAGCCCTACGAGCAGTACTTC
- | TRBJ2-7 | - | TRBV5-1 | CASSLAGTLEQYF | TGCGCCAGCAGCTTGGCGGGGACTCTCGAGCAGTACTTC
- | TRBJ1-3 | - | TRBV30 | CARWDLAGNTIYF | TGTGCCCGGTGGGACTTAGCTGGAAACACCATATATTTT
- | TRBJ2-5 | - | TRBV11-2 | CASSPRGETQYF | TGTGCCAGCAGCCCCCGGGGAGAGACCCAGTACTTC
- | TRBJ1-3 | - | TRBV30 | CAWSANRYSGNTIYF | TGTGCCTGGAGTGCCAACAGGTACTCTGGAAACACCATATATTTT
- | TRBJ2-3 | - | TRBV2 | CASSDKAYYFIDTQYF | TGTGCCAGCAGTGATAAAGCGTACTACTTCATAGATACGCAGTATTTT
- | TRBJ2-7 | TRBD1 | TRBV30 | CAWSVSISGGGEQYF | TGTGCCTGGAGTGTATCTATATCAGGGGGCGGCGAGCAGTACTTC
- | TRBJ1-1 | - | TRBV6-1 | CAGNGWTEAFF | TGTGCCGGAAACGGGTGGACTGAAGCTTTCTTT
once | TRBJ2-7 | - | TRBV14 | CASSQSSYEQYF | TGTGCCAGCAGCCAGAGCTCCTACGAGCAGTACTTC
- | TRBJ2-3 | TRBD2 | TRBV25-1 | CASSWLAGTDTQYF | TGTGCCAGCAGTTGGCTAGCGGGCACAGATACGCAGTATTTT